One and the same sample provided the 21 T cell receptor beta chains below, sequenced in a study of early T cells in non-severe SARS-CoV-2 infection. TCRdb reanalysed the 5' RACE reads using MiXCR and keeps one entry per CDR3 protein. The table lists about 55,000 distinct CDR3 sequences, around 11% of them singletons. The sample consisted of whole blood. The receptors shown here come from an adult who was a healthcare worker with PCR-confirmed SARS-CoV-2 infection or an uninfected control (not recorded which).

This clonotype has ten or more counts. V is TRBV20-1 and J is TRBJ1-1; 7 nucleotides match TRBD1. V gave up 6 bases and J gave up 3 bases; unmatched junction bases: 13. Germline V gene sequence: CDR1 DFQATT, CDR2 SNEGSKA (reference sequence). The CDR3 is 15 residues long. The CDR3 spells CSAHQGVSLDTEAFF. The CDR3 DNA reads as TGCAGTGCCCACCAGGGGGTAAGTTTGGACACTGAAGCTTTCTTT.

The rearrangement joins TRBV5-4 to TRBJ2-7; 7 bases fit TRBD2. Germline values: CDR1 SGHNT, CDR2 YYREEE (reference sequence). The CDR3 totals 15 residues. V trimming: 4 bases; J trimming: 0 bases; junction bases outside the gene matches: 7. The chain's CDR3 is CASSDKGGSSYEQYF. In DNA, the CDR3 is TGTGCCAGCAGCGATAAGGGAGGGAGCTCCTACGAGCAGTACTTC.

The chain links TRBV20-1 to TRBJ2-7; a possible D gene is TRBD1 (5 bases). Per germline, CDR1 DFQATT and CDR2 SNEGSKA (reference sequence). The CDR3 runs to 15 residues. V was cut by 0 bases and J by 2 bases, with 14 bases left in between. This CDR3 is CSARDQAGRPYEQYF. CDR3 sequence (DNA): TGCAGTGCTAGAGATCAGGCAGGGCGCCCCTACGAGCAGTACTTC.

This clonotype was found many times. The chain is built from TRBV20-1 and TRBJ2-7; D not resolved. The CDR3 has 15 residues. The V end was cut by 5 bases, the J end by 0 bases, with 17 bases between. In germline, CDR1 is DFQATT, CDR2 SNEGSKA (reference sequence). The CDR3 is CSAGRRQPSSYEQYF. The DNA for the CDR3 is TGCAGTGCTGGCCGTAGACAACCGAGCTCCTACGAGCAGTACTTC.

The chain has TRBV20-1 and TRBJ2-3; weak D call: TRBD1 (6 bases). Germline loops: CDR1 DFQATT, CDR2 SNEGSKA (reference sequence). V lost 0 bases and J lost 5, with 15 bases in between. The CDR3 loop spans 15 amino acids. The CDR3 region is CSAREAGQYGDTQYF. Written as DNA, the CDR3 is TGCAGTGCTAGAGAAGCCGGACAGTACGGAGATACGCAGTATTTT.

This clonotype was seen many times. V gene TRBV28 combines with J gene TRBJ2-3, with 8 nucleotides matching TRBD2. The CDR3 runs 15 residues. V was clipped by 7 bases and J by 3 bases; unmatched bases: 9. From germline, CDR1 is MDHEN and CDR2 SYDVKM. CDR3 amino acids: CASILTSEITDTQYF. CDR3 DNA sequence: TGTGCCAGCATCTTGACTAGCGAGATAACAGATACGCAGTATTTT.

This clonotype was seen only a few times. The genes are TRBV28 and TRBJ1-5, with 7 bases fitting TRBD1. Germline trimming cut 7 bases from V and 4 bases from J; bases unmatched to any gene: 4. The germline V gene has CDR1 MDHEN and CDR2 SYDVKM. CDR3 length: 13 amino acids. The chain's CDR3 is CASTRGGNQPQHF. For the CDR3, the DNA is TGTGCCAGCACCAGGGGGGGGAATCAGCCCCAGCATTTT.

In DNA, the CDR3 is TGTGCCAGCAGCCGGGGCTCTAGCGGCTACGAGCAGTACTTC. It translates to CASSRGSSGYEQYF. This chain links TRBV3-1 with TRBJ2-7; 7 bases map to TRBD2. Germline values: CDR1 LGHDT, CDR2 YNNKEL (reference sequence). This CDR3 is built from 14 residues. V was pared by 4 bases and J by 3 bases, with 6 bases of the junction left unmatched.

Ten or more counts support this clonotype. The chain joins TRBV9 to TRBJ2-1, with TRBD2 matching over 9 bases. V was pared by 0 bases and J by 5 bases, with 3 bases of the junction left unmatched. The germline V gene has CDR1 SGDLS and CDR2 YYNGEE. The CDR3 extends over 15 amino acids. CDR3 sequence (DNA): TGTGCCAGCAGCGTAGGTAGCGGGGGTAACAATGAGCAGTTCTTC. Translating it yields CASSVGSGGNNEQFF.

This sequence joins TRBV5-1 and TRBJ1-2; 10 nucleotides agree with TRBD1. Germline values: CDR1 SGHRS, CDR2 YFSETQ. The CDR3 length is 15 residues. V lost 2 bases and J lost 6; bases outside the gene matches: 7. The CDR3 coding sequence is TGCGCCAGCAGCTTTTTGGACAGGGGGGAAAATGGCTACACCTTC. Residues: CASSFLDRGENGYTF.

The rearrangement joins TRBV7-6 to TRBJ1-5; 7 bases match TRBD1. Germline V gene sequence: CDR1 SGHVS, CDR2 FNYEAQ. V lost 0 bases, J lost 0 bases, and 11 bases stayed unmatched. This CDR3 contains 19 residues. CDR3 bases: TGTGCCAGCAGCTTAGCCGGGACAGACGCTTACTCTAGCAATCAGCCCCAGCATTTT. Amino acid sequence: CASSLAGTDAYSSNQPQHF.

This clonotype came up many times. The chain couples TRBV6-5 to TRBJ2-7, with TRBD2 identical over 14 bases. Germline loops: CDR1 MNHEY, CDR2 SVGAGI. The CDR3 loop spans 15 amino acids. Trimming removed 10 bases from V and 3 bases from J; junction bases left unmatched: 8. The CDR3 coding sequence is TGTGCCACCGCGACTAGCGGGAGGGCCGACTACGAGCAGTACTTC. Encoded protein: CATATSGRADYEQYF.

This clonotype was recorded at least ten times. This chain uses TRBV10-3 with TRBJ2-1; D is uncertain. Germline-derived CDR1 and CDR2 are ENHRY and SYGVKD. This CDR3 spans 13 amino acids. V was pared by 6 bases and J by 5 bases, with 11 bases between. The CDR3 bases are TGTGCCATCAGAGGAGACAATAACAATGAGCAGTTCTTC. Residues: CAIRGDNNNEQFF.

The table lists this clonotype with many counts. The gene calls are TRBV28 and TRBJ2-7; 9 nucleotides agree with TRBD1. CDR3 length equals 15 residues. V gave up 4 bases and J gave up 4 bases; unmatched junction bases: 8. Germline values: CDR1 MDHEN, CDR2 SYDVKM. CDR3 bases: TGTGCCAGCAGTTACCGGGACAGGGCCTTTTACGAGCAGTACTTC. This sequence encodes CASSYRDRAFYEQYF.

This clonotype has only a few counts. The rearrangement links TRBV5-5 to TRBJ2-2, with 9 bases lining up with TRBD1. CDR1 is SGHKS and CDR2 is YYEKEE in the germline V gene (reference sequence). V was clipped by 1 base and J by 3 bases; unmatched bases: 1. The CDR3 loop spans 15 amino acids. The DNA for the CDR3 is TGTGCCAGCAGCTTGAGACAGGGGGACACCGGGGAGCTGTTTTTT. Its protein is CASSLRQGDTGELFF.

The chain uses TRBV2 and TRBJ1-3; no clear D. Germline assignment: CDR1 SNHLY and CDR2 FYNNEI. The length of the CDR3 is 12 residues. The V gene lost 5 bases and the J gene lost 4 bases, with 6 bases spanning the gap. The CDR3 DNA sequence: TGTGCCAGCAGTACCCAAGGAAACACCATATATTTT. Its translation: CASSTQGNTIYF. Complete variable domain (other parts from reference TRBV2 and TRBJ1-3): EPEVTQTPSHQVTQMGQEVILRCVPISNHLYFYWYRQILGQKVEFLVSFYNNEISEKSEIFDDQFSVERPDGSNFTLKIRSTKLEDSAMYFCASSTQGNTIYFGEGSWLTVV.

This clonotype was recorded at least ten times. V usage is TRBV29-1 and J usage is TRBJ2-7; D gene ambiguous. Trimming stripped 2 bases from V and 6 bases from J, with 11 bases between. Germline CDR1 SQVTM, CDR2 ANQGSEA. The length of the CDR3 is 12 residues. CDR3 loop: CSVERGSREQYF. The CDR3 region has the DNA TGCAGCGTTGAAAGAGGTTCCCGCGAGCAGTACTTC.

V and J are TRBV28 and TRBJ1-5; possible D gene TRBD1, 5 bases. The CDR3 has 14 residues. CDR1 is MDHEN, CDR2 SYDVKM, per germline. Trimming cost V 6 bases and J 2 bases, with 11 bases left between them. In DNA, the CDR3 is TGTGCCAGCAGCTTGAGGGGTGGCAATCAGCCCCAGCATTTT. Its protein product is CASSLRGGNQPQHF.

In its sample, this clonotype was seen a few times. The chain recombines TRBV20-1 with TRBJ2-1, with D possibly matching TRBD1 (5 bases). The CDR3 extends over 15 amino acids. The V end was cut by 3 bases, the J end by 0 bases, with 12 bases between. Germline V lookup: CDR1 DFQATT, CDR2 SNEGSKA (reference sequence). CDR3 protein: CSASNFDSSYNEQFF. The CDR3 DNA sequence: TGCAGTGCTAGTAACTTTGACAGCTCCTACAATGAGCAGTTCTTC.

The V gene is TRBV20-1, the J gene TRBJ2-5; D not resolved. Between the trimmed V and J ends, which lost 2 bases and 5 bases, there was a span of 12 bases. The CDR3 is made up of 13 amino acids. Germline V lookup: CDR1 DFQATT, CDR2 SNEGSKA (reference sequence). CDR3 DNA sequence: TGCAGTGCTAGAAGGGCGCCTGGTGAGACCCAGTACTTC. Protein sequence: CSARRAPGETQYF.

The table lists this clonotype with a few counts. J is TRBJ1-1 and V is TRBV12-3 or TRBV12-4, with 9 bases matching TRBD1. There are 15 residues in the CDR3. With V trimmed by 3 bases and J by 4 bases, 6 bases remained unmatched. The CDR3 bases are TGTGCCAGCAGTTTTGGACAGGGGTCGGGCACTGAAGCTTTCTTT. It is translated as CASSFGQGSGTEAFF.